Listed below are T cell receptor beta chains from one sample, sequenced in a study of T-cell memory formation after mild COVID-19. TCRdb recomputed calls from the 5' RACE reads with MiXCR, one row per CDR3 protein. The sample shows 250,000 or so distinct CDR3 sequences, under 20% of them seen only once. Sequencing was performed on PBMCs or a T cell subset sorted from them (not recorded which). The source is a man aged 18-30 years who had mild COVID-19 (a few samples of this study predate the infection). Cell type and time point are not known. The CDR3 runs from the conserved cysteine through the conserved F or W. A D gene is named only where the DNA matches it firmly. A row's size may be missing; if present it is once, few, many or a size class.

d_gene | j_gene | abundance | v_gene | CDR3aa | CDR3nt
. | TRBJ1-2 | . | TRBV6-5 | CASSPGAGAVYGYTF | TGTGCCAGCAGTCCCGGGGCCGGAGCAGTCTATGGCTACACCTTC
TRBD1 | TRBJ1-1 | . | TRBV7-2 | CASSPRGMTEAFF | TGTGCCAGCAGTCCCAGGGGGATGACTGAAGCTTTCTTT
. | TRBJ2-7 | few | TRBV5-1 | CASSLATGRRVWYEQYF | TGCGCCAGCAGCTTGGCTACAGGGAGACGGGTGTGGTACGAGCAGTACTTC
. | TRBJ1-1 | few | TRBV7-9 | CASSPEAGRPAFF | TGTGCCAGCAGCCCGGAGGCCGGGAGGCCGGCTTTCTTT
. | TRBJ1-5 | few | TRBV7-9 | CASSLEGSGQPQHF | TGTGCCAGCAGCTTAGAGGGCTCGGGACAGCCCCAGCATTTT
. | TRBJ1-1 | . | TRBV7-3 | CASSLTHPPTVHTEAFF | TGTGCCAGCAGTTTAACCCACCCCCCAACTGTGCACACTGAAGCTTTCTTT
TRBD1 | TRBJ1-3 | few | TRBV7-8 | CASSPRGTGGNTIYF | TGTGCCAGCAGCCCGAGAGGGACAGGGGGAAACACCATATATTTT
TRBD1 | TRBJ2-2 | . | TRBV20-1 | CSYPEWTGATGELFF | TGCAGTTACCCCGAGTGGACAGGGGCCACCGGGGAGCTGTTTTTT
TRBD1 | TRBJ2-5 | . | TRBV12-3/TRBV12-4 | CASSLDRSQETQYF | TGTGCCAGCAGTTTGGACAGGAGCCAAGAGACCCAGTACTTC
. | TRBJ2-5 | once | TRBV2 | CASKFSGPGATQYF | TGTGCCAGCAAATTCTCCGGCCCGGGTGCGACCCAGTACTTC
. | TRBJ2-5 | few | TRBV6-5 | CASSYTRGAGETQYF | TGTGCCAGCAGTTACACCCGGGGGGCGGGAGAGACCCAGTACTTC
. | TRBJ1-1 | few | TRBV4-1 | CASRRRQLEYTEAFF | TGCGCCAGCAGGCGTCGACAGCTGGAGTACACTGAAGCTTTCTTT
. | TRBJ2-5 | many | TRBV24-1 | CATSDASQGKETQYF | TGTGCCACCAGTGACGCTTCACAGGGTAAAGAGACCCAGTACTTC
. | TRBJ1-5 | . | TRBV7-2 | CASSLRGTSYSNQPQHF | TGTGCCAGCAGCCTACGAGGGACATCTTATAGCAATCAGCCCCAGCATTTT
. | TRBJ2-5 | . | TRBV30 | CAWKGAGQETQYF | TGTGCCTGGAAGGGTGCGGGCCAAGAGACCCAGTACTTC
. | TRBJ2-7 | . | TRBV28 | CASTGPGPYEQYF | TGTGCCAGCACCGGGCCGGGACCCTACGAGCAGTACTTC